This entry lists 9 T cell receptor beta chains sequenced from one sample in a study of T cells in Graves' hyperthyroidism and ophthalmopathy. There were TCR beta CDR3 regions amplified from RNA transcripts. HTBI primers drove first-round RT-PCR of the TCR CDR3. TCRdb re-derived calls from the multiplex PCR reads in MiXCR, one entry per CDR3 protein. The table lists fewer than 450,000 distinct CDR3 sequences, about 18% of them singletons, with 30% to 35% in the top ten. Sequencing input: blood. These receptor sequences come from a woman aged 25 to 45 with Graves' hyperthyroidism that later progressed to Graves' ophthalmopathy.

This clonotype was counted ten times or more. CDR3 sequence: CASSPSGGFGETQYF. DNA of the CDR3: TGTGCCAGCTCACCATCCGGCGGGTTCGGCGAGACCCAGTACTTC. The chain combines TRBV18 with TRBJ2-5; possibly TRBD2 for D (5 bases). V was clipped by 2 bases and J by 5 bases, with 15 bases between them. In germline, CDR1 is KGHSH, CDR2 LQKENI. The CDR3 length is 15 residues. The variable domain in full, completed from reference TRBV18 and TRBJ2-5, reads NAGVMQNPRHLVRRRGQEARLRCSPMKGHSHVYWYRQLPEEGLKFMVYLQKENIIDESGMPKERFSAEFPKEGPSILRIQQVVRGDSAAYFCASSPSGGFGETQYFGPGTRLLVL.

This clonotype was picked up many times. CDR3 sequence: CASSELLAGDRYF. Here the CDR3 DNA reads TGTGCCAGCAGTGAACTCTTAGCGGGGGATCGGTACTTC. The chain joins TRBV2 to TRBJ2-7; 9 bases are shared with TRBD2. The germline gives CDR1 SNHLY, CDR2 FYNNEI. The CDR3 is made up of 13 amino acids. V trimming: 2 bases; J trimming: 12 bases; junction bases outside the gene matches: 8.

This clonotype was seen many times. V usage is TRBV7-8 and J usage is TRBJ1-5; D gene unclear. The germline CDR1 and CDR2 sequences are SGHVS and FQNEAQ. V was clipped by 0 bases and J by 7 bases, with 7 bases between them. CDR3 length: 13 amino acids. CDR3 protein: CASSLAVYQPQHF. The CDR3 DNA reads as TGTGCCAGCAGCTTAGCGGTATACCAGCCCCAGCATTTT.

This clonotype was counted many times. The CDR3 DNA follows: TGTGCCAGCAGTTTCGGACAGGGAGCGTCCTACGAGCAGTACTTC. Translation gives CASSFGQGASYEQYF. This chain uses TRBV28 with TRBJ2-7, with 8 bases lining up with TRBD1. The CDR3 sequence is 15 residues long. Germline V CDR1 and CDR2: MDHEN, SYDVKM. With 3 bases clipped from V and 1 base from J, the junction kept 5 bases outside the gene matches.

This chain uses TRBV6-1 with TRBJ2-3, with TRBD2 identical over 7 bases. Germline V gene sequence: CDR1 MNHNS, CDR2 SASEGT. The V and J ends lost 5 bases and 2 bases, in that order; junction bases with no gene match: 13. This CDR3 comprises 17 residues. As DNA, the CDR3 is TGTGCCAGCAGTTCCCGGGGGGAGGCCCTGGCCACAGATACGCAGTATTTT. Encoded protein: CASSSRGEALATDTQYF.

This sequence joins TRBV9 and TRBJ2-7, with 10 nucleotides matching TRBD2. Germline V CDR1 and CDR2: SGDLS, YYNGEE. V lost 4 bases and J lost 2; bases outside the gene matches: 6. The CDR3 contains 15 residues. CDR3 nucleotides: TGTGCCAGCAGCCCTAGCGGGAGCCCGGCCTACGAGCAGTACTTC. Encoded protein: CASSPSGSPAYEQYF.

About this clonotype: At one end the junction does not follow the germline gene, possibly because of a read error. J is TRBJ2-7 and V is TRBV27, with D perhaps matching TRBD1 (5 bases). Germline CDR1 and CDR2: MNHEY and SMNVEV (reference sequence). The CDR3 totals 13 residues. Here the CDR3 DNA reads TGTGCCGGCAGTCCAGGGTTACTCTACGAGCAGTACTTC. Its translation is CAGSPGLLYEQYF.

This clonotype occurred a few times. V is TRBV6-5 and J is TRBJ2-7; TRBD1 agrees at 7 bases. The trim removed 2 bases at V and 4 bases at J, leaving 11 bases unmatched. This CDR3 contains 16 residues. Germline V gene data show CDR1 as MNHEY and CDR2 as SVGAGI. The CDR3 region has the DNA TGTGCCAGCAGTTACCACGCCATGACAGGGATTTACGAGCAGTACTTC. It codes for CASSYHAMTGIYEQYF.

This clonotype was seen many times. The rearrangement joins TRBV2 to TRBJ2-3; D unclear. Between the trimmed V and J ends, which lost 6 bases and 2 bases, there was a span of 6 bases. This CDR3 has 12 amino acids. Germline loops: CDR1 SNHLY, CDR2 FYNNEI. Here the CDR3 DNA reads TGTGCCAGCAGCGGCCTCACAGATACGCAGTATTTT. Translated: CASSGLTDTQYF.